This TCR beta chain was recovered during a study of CD8+ T cells in alopecia areata. Study results and caveats: Across lesional scalp, and particularly alopecia totalis/universalis, clonality surpassed that of normal scalp. Between patients, shared TCR sequences were less clear than in mice. This was possibly due in part to HLA diversity in the patient population. Sequenced scalp T cells also include alphabeta T cells resident in normal skin.

From PBMCs, CD4+ and CD8+ T cells were sorted. RNA was isolated and reverse transcribed to cDNA, the sequencing template. Clones were sequenced by immunoSEQ multiplex PCR, and TCRdb holds only the in-frame ones, with some missing. The sample lists over 150,000 clones, around 50% occurring once. Per germline, CDR1 SGDLS and CDR2 YYNGEE. The V gene end was trimmed by 5 bases and the J gene end by 3 bases; junction bases not matched to a gene: 5. The CDR3 covers 15 residues. Details on this clone: Its antigen is not known.

Sequencing used CD8+ T cells sorted from blood. V usage is TRBV9 and J usage is TRBJ2-5; 12 bases fit TRBD2. The clonotype was recovered from a human donor in good health. CDR3 residues: CASSRLAGEKETQYF. In DNA, the CDR3 is TGTGCCAGCAGTAGACTAGCGGGGGAGAAAGAGACCCAGTACTTC.